Listed below are T cell receptor beta chains from one sample, sequenced in a study of technical replicates of blood from a handful of donors. The data were produced by immunoSEQ multiplex PCR, yet TCRdb's version contains in-frame clones alone and is incomplete. The sample records 70,000 to 95,000 clones, more than 85% being singletons. The sequenced material came from T cells isolated from PBMCs. Receptor source: a human donor in good health. Some clones in this sample may be carry-over from other donors' samples. Both conserved end residues are part of each CDR3. The D gene is left open where the match is weak. Some rows mark clone size as missing; the rest say once, few, many or name a class of expanded clone.

j_call: TRBJ2-5
d_call: -
clone_size: -
v_call: TRBV19
cdr3_nt: TGTGCCAGTACCCAAGGGCGGGGAGAGACCCAGTACTTC
cdr3_aa: CASTQGRGETQYF

j_call: TRBJ2-3
d_call: TRBD1
clone_size: -
v_call: TRBV13
cdr3_nt: TGTGCCAGCAGCTTCGGACAGGGTTTTTCAGATACGCAGTATTTT
cdr3_aa: CASSFGQGFSDTQYF

j_call: TRBJ2-5
d_call: TRBD2
clone_size: -
v_call: TRBV5-3
cdr3_nt: TGTGCCAGAAGAGCGGGAGATAGAGAGACCCAGTACTTC
cdr3_aa: CARRAGDRETQYF

j_call: TRBJ1-2
d_call: -
clone_size: -
v_call: TRBV27
cdr3_nt: TGTGCCAGCAGTTTCCGGGGGATTTCAGACTATGGCTACACCTTC
cdr3_aa: CASSFRGISDYGYTF

j_call: TRBJ2-7
d_call: TRBD1
clone_size: few
v_call: TRBV5-1
cdr3_nt: TGCGCCAGCAGCTTGACAGGGGGCTACGAGCAGTACTTC
cdr3_aa: CASSLTGGYEQYF

j_call: TRBJ2-3
d_call: TRBD2
clone_size: -
v_call: TRBV19
cdr3_nt: TGTGCCAGTAGCCAGACTAGCGGAAGCACAGATACGCAGTATTTT
cdr3_aa: CASSQTSGSTDTQYF

j_call: TRBJ2-7
d_call: -
clone_size: once
v_call: TRBV5-4
cdr3_nt: TGTGCCAGCAGCTTGGCCGATTCGGGAATCTACGAGCAGTACTTC
cdr3_aa: CASSLADSGIYEQYF

j_call: TRBJ2-1
d_call: -
clone_size: -
v_call: TRBV5-1
cdr3_nt: TGCGCCAGCAGCCTAGGGCCACGGGGGTCATCGGACAATGAGCAGTTCTTC
cdr3_aa: CASSLGPRGSSDNEQFF

j_call: TRBJ2-5
d_call: TRBD2
clone_size: -
v_call: TRBV11-3
cdr3_nt: TGTGCCAGCAGCTTATCACTAGCGGGAGTAGTTAAGGAGACCCAGTACTTC
cdr3_aa: CASSLSLAGVVKETQYF

j_call: TRBJ1-2
d_call: -
clone_size: -
v_call: TRBV11-3
cdr3_nt: TGTGCCAGCAGCTTAGTAGGGGTCGATGGCTACACCTTC
cdr3_aa: CASSLVGVDGYTF

j_call: TRBJ2-5
d_call: TRBD2
clone_size: -
v_call: TRBV7-9
cdr3_nt: TGTGCCAGCAGACCAGGGGGACTAGCGGGATTGCAAGAGACCCAGTACTTC
cdr3_aa: CASRPGGLAGLQETQYF

j_call: TRBJ2-4
d_call: -
clone_size: -
v_call: TRBV11-2
cdr3_nt: TGTGCCAGCAGCTGGAGGCTGAACATTCAGTACTTC
cdr3_aa: CASSWRLNIQYF

j_call: TRBJ2-5
d_call: TRBD2
clone_size: -
v_call: TRBV9
cdr3_nt: TGTGCCAGCAGCGTAGCGGGAGGGCCGGAGACCCAGTACTTC
cdr3_aa: CASSVAGGPETQYF

j_call: TRBJ2-7
d_call: TRBD2
clone_size: -
v_call: TRBV4-3
cdr3_nt: TGCGCCAGCAGCCAGACCTTTAGCGGGGGAGCAGACGAGCAGTACTTC
cdr3_aa: CASSQTFSGGADEQYF

j_call: TRBJ1-5
d_call: -
clone_size: -
v_call: TRBV1
cdr3_nt: TGCACCAGCAGCCGTAATCGGGACAGGGGGCCCCCTTTCAATCAGCCCCAGCATTTT
cdr3_aa: CTSSRNRDRGPPFNQPQHF

j_call: TRBJ2-1
d_call: -
clone_size: -
v_call: TRBV5-4
cdr3_nt: TGTGCCAGCAGCTTGGGAGCTGTAGTTCCCTACAATGAGCAGTTCTTC
cdr3_aa: CASSLGAVVPYNEQFF

j_call: TRBJ2-3
d_call: TRBD2
clone_size: -
v_call: TRBV11-3
cdr3_nt: TGTGCCAGCAGCTTAGGAGGACTAGCGGGATTTTCAGATACGCAGTATTTT
cdr3_aa: CASSLGGLAGFSDTQYF

j_call: TRBJ2-5
d_call: TRBD1
clone_size: -
v_call: TRBV4-3
cdr3_nt: TGCGCCAGCAGCCAAGATGTCTGGGGCAGGGGGCAAGAGACCCAGTACTTC
cdr3_aa: CASSQDVWGRGQETQYF

j_call: TRBJ2-1
d_call: TRBD2
clone_size: -
v_call: TRBV7-9
cdr3_nt: TGTGCCAGCAGCCGAGTCACTAGCGGGAGAGTCAATGAGCAGTTCTTC
cdr3_aa: CASSRVTSGRVNEQFF

j_call: TRBJ2-1
d_call: TRBD2
clone_size: few
v_call: TRBV7-6
cdr3_nt: TGTGCCAGCAGCTTACGACTAGCCTCTTACAATGAGCAGTTCTTC
cdr3_aa: CASSLRLASYNEQFF

j_call: TRBJ1-1
d_call: -
clone_size: few
v_call: TRBV7-3
cdr3_nt: TGTGCCAGCAGCAACAATCTGAACACTGAAGCTTTCTTT
cdr3_aa: CASSNNLNTEAFF

j_call: TRBJ1-2
d_call: TRBD1
clone_size: -
v_call: TRBV6-6
cdr3_nt: TGTGCCAGCAGAGGGGGACAGTCGAGCTATGGCTACACCTTC
cdr3_aa: CASRGGQSSYGYTF

j_call: TRBJ1-4
d_call: TRBD1
clone_size: -
v_call: TRBV7-2
cdr3_nt: TGTGCCAGCAGCTTCTCCAGGGGGTATGAAAAACTGTTTTTT
cdr3_aa: CASSFSRGYEKLFF

j_call: TRBJ1-4
d_call: -
clone_size: -
v_call: TRBV5-5
cdr3_nt: TGTGCCAGCAGCGCCGACGGAGGTCAGGAAAAACTGTTTTTT
cdr3_aa: CASSADGGQEKLFF

j_call: TRBJ2-7
d_call: -
clone_size: -
v_call: TRBV11-2
cdr3_nt: TGTGCCAGCAGCCTGACTACTTATAGCACCTACGAGCAGTACTTC
cdr3_aa: CASSLTTYSTYEQYF

j_call: TRBJ2-3
d_call: -
clone_size: -
v_call: TRBV7-3
cdr3_nt: TGTGCCAGCAGCCTACAGGGTGGACTGAGCACAGATACGCAGTATTTT
cdr3_aa: CASSLQGGLSTDTQYF

j_call: TRBJ1-5
d_call: TRBD1
clone_size: once
v_call: TRBV5-1
cdr3_nt: TGCGCCAGCAGTACCGGGACAGGGTTCCAGCCCCAGCATTTT
cdr3_aa: CASSTGTGFQPQHF

j_call: TRBJ1-2
d_call: TRBD1
clone_size: -
v_call: TRBV19
cdr3_nt: TGTGCCAGTAGAGGGGGACAGATTAACTATGGCTACACCTTC
cdr3_aa: CASRGGQINYGYTF

j_call: TRBJ2-5
d_call: -
clone_size: -
v_call: TRBV29-1
cdr3_nt: TGCAGCGTTGCCCAGGGACAAGAGACCCAGTACTTC
cdr3_aa: CSVAQGQETQYF

j_call: TRBJ2-3
d_call: TRBD2
clone_size: -
v_call: TRBV7-2
cdr3_nt: TGTGCCAGCAGCTTAGCGGTAGCGGGCCTAAAGGGGACGCAGTATTTT
cdr3_aa: CASSLAVAGLKGTQYF

j_call: TRBJ1-1
d_call: -
clone_size: -
v_call: TRBV5-8
cdr3_nt: TGTGCCAGCAGCTTGCTGGGGGGGAACACTGAAGCTTTCTTT
cdr3_aa: CASSLLGGNTEAFF

j_call: TRBJ2-5
d_call: -
clone_size: -
v_call: TRBV30
cdr3_nt: TGTGCCTGGAGTTCTACAGACAACCAAGAGACCCAGTACTTC
cdr3_aa: CAWSSTDNQETQYF

j_call: TRBJ2-7
d_call: TRBD2
clone_size: -
v_call: TRBV11-3
cdr3_nt: TGTGCCAGCAGCTTAGAAGTACTAGCGGGGAGAAGCTACGAGCAGTACTTC
cdr3_aa: CASSLEVLAGRSYEQYF

j_call: TRBJ2-1
d_call: TRBD1
clone_size: -
v_call: TRBV19
cdr3_nt: TGTGCCAGTAGTCAGCCGGGACAGGGCTCCTACAATGAGCAGTTCTTC
cdr3_aa: CASSQPGQGSYNEQFF

j_call: TRBJ1-3
d_call: -
clone_size: -
v_call: TRBV9
cdr3_nt: TGTGCCAGCAGCGTTCAGGGTGGCTCTTCTGGAAACACCATATATTTT
cdr3_aa: CASSVQGGSSGNTIYF

j_call: TRBJ2-1
d_call: TRBD1
clone_size: -
v_call: TRBV6-5
cdr3_nt: TGTGCCAGCAGTTACTCATCGAGACAGGGGAATGAGCAGTTCTTC
cdr3_aa: CASSYSSRQGNEQFF

j_call: TRBJ1-1
d_call: -
clone_size: -
v_call: TRBV23-1
cdr3_nt: TGCGCCAGCAGTCAATCGCCCCAGGTAAGTGAAGCTTTCTTT
cdr3_aa: CASSQSPQVSEAFF

j_call: TRBJ2-3
d_call: -
clone_size: -
v_call: TRBV4-3
cdr3_nt: TGCGCCAGCAGCCAAGAGACTGGGAGCACAGATACGCAGTATTTT
cdr3_aa: CASSQETGSTDTQYF

j_call: TRBJ1-4
d_call: TRBD1
clone_size: -
v_call: TRBV7-8
cdr3_nt: TGTGCCAGCAGCTTGGGACTGGGACAGGGGGTAAATGAAAAACTGTTTTTT
cdr3_aa: CASSLGLGQGVNEKLFF

j_call: TRBJ1-2
d_call: -
clone_size: -
v_call: TRBV29-1
cdr3_nt: TGCAGCGTTGATACGCATGGTCTACTTGGTGGCTACACCTTC
cdr3_aa: CSVDTHGLLGGYTF

j_call: TRBJ1-6
d_call: TRBD1
clone_size: once
v_call: TRBV18
cdr3_nt: TGTGCCAGCTCACCGCAGGGGGCTGATAATTCACCCCTCCACTTT
cdr3_aa: CASSPQGADNSPLHF

j_call: TRBJ2-3
d_call: TRBD2
clone_size: -
v_call: TRBV19
cdr3_nt: TGTGCCAGTAGTACTTCAGCGGGAGGGCCGACAGATACGCAGTATTTT
cdr3_aa: CASSTSAGGPTDTQYF

j_call: TRBJ2-1
d_call: TRBD2
clone_size: -
v_call: TRBV15
cdr3_nt: TGTGCCACCAGCAGAGAGGGGGTAGCGGGAACTTACAATGAGCAGTTCTTC
cdr3_aa: CATSREGVAGTYNEQFF

j_call: TRBJ2-7
d_call: TRBD2
clone_size: -
v_call: TRBV9
cdr3_nt: TGTGCCAGCAGCCCCGGGGGGTCCTACGAGCAGTACTTC
cdr3_aa: CASSPGGSYEQYF

j_call: TRBJ1-2
d_call: -
clone_size: -
v_call: TRBV11-2
cdr3_nt: TGTGCCAGCAGCCCCACATTAAACTATGGCTACACCTTC
cdr3_aa: CASSPTLNYGYTF

j_call: TRBJ2-2
d_call: TRBD2
clone_size: once
v_call: TRBV5-1
cdr3_nt: TGCGCCAGCAGCTTGGCTGGACTAGCGGGTACCGGGGAGCTGTTTTTT
cdr3_aa: CASSLAGLAGTGELFF

j_call: TRBJ2-4
d_call: -
clone_size: -
v_call: TRBV19
cdr3_nt: TGTGCCAGTAGTAGACAGGGGAGGGAAAACATTCAGTACTTC
cdr3_aa: CASSRQGRENIQYF

j_call: TRBJ1-1
d_call: -
clone_size: few
v_call: TRBV29-1
cdr3_nt: TGCAGCGTTCCAGGGACTGAAGCTTTCTTT
cdr3_aa: CSVPGTEAFF

j_call: TRBJ2-1
d_call: -
clone_size: -
v_call: TRBV10-3
cdr3_nt: TGTGCCATCAGTGAGTCGCGGCGGGGTACCCTAAATGAGCAGTTCTTC
cdr3_aa: CAISESRRGTLNEQFF